The clone carrying this T cell receptor (beta chain) was seen once. The antigen remains unidentified. This sample is part of a study of blood T cells in healthy people across ages. General observations from the study: Naive T cell percentage showed a strong correlation with TCR beta diversity.

Unmatched junction bases numbered 3, after V lost 2 bases and J lost 5 bases. Germline CDR1 reads SGHRS; CDR2 reads YFSETQ. This CDR3 has 14 residues. For the second PCR, which ran for 7 to 11 cycles, a sample-barcoded 5' primer and a J-beta primer mix were used. Every single cDNA molecule received a tag from a template-switch adaptor with 12 random nucleotides. MiXCR was run by TCRdb on the 5' RACE reads, yielding one entry per CDR3 protein. This sample has 910,000 or so distinct CDR3 sequences, with 51% found just once. The TCR comes from a woman in her sixties in good health. Source material: blood. V usage is TRBV5-1 and J usage is TRBJ2-7; 11 bases agree with TRBD2. The CDR3 DNA sequence: TGCGCCAGCAGCTTACTACTAGCGGGAGACGAGCAGTACTTC. This codes for CASSLLLAGDEQYF.